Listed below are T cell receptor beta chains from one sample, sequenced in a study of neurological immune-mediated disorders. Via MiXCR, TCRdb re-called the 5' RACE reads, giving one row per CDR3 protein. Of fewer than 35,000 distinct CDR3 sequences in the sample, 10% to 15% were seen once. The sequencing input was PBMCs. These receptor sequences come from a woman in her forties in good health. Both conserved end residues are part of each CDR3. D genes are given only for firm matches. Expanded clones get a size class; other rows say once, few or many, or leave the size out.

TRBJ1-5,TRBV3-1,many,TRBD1,CASSQEGQGKQPQHF,TGTGCCAGCAGCCAAGAGGGACAGGGGAAGCAGCCCCAGCATTTT
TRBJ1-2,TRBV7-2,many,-,CASSSSQGNYGYTF,TGTGCCAGCAGCTCCTCCCAGGGCAACTATGGCTACACCTTC
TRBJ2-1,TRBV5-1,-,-,CASSLGSGSLNEQFF,TGCGCCAGCAGCTTGGGGTCCGGGAGTTTGAATGAGCAGTTCTTC
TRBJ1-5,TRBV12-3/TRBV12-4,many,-,CASSLEYQPQHF,TGTGCCAGCAGCTTGGAATACCAGCCCCAGCATTTT
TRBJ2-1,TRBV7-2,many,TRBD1,CASSLLQGWNNEQFF,TGTGCCAGCAGCTTACTACAGGGGTGGAACAATGAGCAGTTCTTC
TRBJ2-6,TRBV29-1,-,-,CSVEDSGGAGANILTF,TGCAGCGTTGAAGACTCAGGGGGCGCGGGGGCAAACATCCTGACTTTC
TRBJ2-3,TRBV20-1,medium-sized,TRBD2,CSAPPDSGGRTDTQYF,TGCAGTGCTCCCCCCGACTCTGGCGGGAGGACAGATACGCAGTATTTT
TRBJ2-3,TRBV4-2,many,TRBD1,CASSQHPGQNTDTQYF,TGTGCCAGCAGCCAACATCCGGGACAGAACACAGATACGCAGTATTTT
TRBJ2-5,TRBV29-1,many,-,CSGTQETQYF,TGCAGCGGGACTCAAGAGACCCAGTACTTC
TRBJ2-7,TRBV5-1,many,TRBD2,CASSRTSGAYEQYF,TGCGCCAGCAGCCGTACTAGCGGAGCCTACGAGCAGTACTTC
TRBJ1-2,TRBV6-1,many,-,CASSDYRVGYTF,TGTGCCAGCAGTGACTACAGGGTCGGCTACACCTTC
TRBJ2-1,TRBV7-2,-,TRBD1,CASSSPGQPDNEQFF,TGTGCCAGCAGCTCCCCGGGACAGCCAGATAATGAGCAGTTCTTC
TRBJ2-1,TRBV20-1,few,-,CSASAGTGQFF,TGCAGTGCTTCCGCCGGGACTGGGCAGTTCTTC
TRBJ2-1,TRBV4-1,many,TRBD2,CASSQDISGIGNEQFF,TGCGCCAGCAGCCAAGATATTAGCGGGATTGGGAATGAGCAGTTCTTC
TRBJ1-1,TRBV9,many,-,CASSVVSQSNTEAFF,TGTGCCAGCAGCGTAGTTTCGCAGTCTAACACTGAAGCTTTCTTT
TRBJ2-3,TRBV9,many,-,CASSDPPGDSTDTQYF,TGTGCCAGCAGCGATCCACCGGGAGACAGCACAGATACGCAGTATTTT
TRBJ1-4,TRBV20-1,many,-,CSASRGLGTNEKLFF,TGCAGTGCAAGCCGGGGGTTGGGGACTAATGAAAAACTGTTTTTT
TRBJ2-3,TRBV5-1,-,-,CASRWRGLSTDTQYF,TGCGCCAGCAGATGGAGGGGCCTGAGCACAGATACACAGTATTTT
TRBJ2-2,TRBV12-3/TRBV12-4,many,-,CASSLGDPTGELFF,TGTGCCAGCAGTTTAGGGGACCCCACCGGGGAGCTGTTTTTT
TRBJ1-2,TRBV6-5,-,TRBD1,CASSYSDENQGANGYTF,TGTGCCAGCAGTTACTCGGATGAGAATCAGGGGGCCAATGGCTACACCTTC
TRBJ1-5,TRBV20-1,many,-,CSATETIGNQPQHF,TGCAGTGCTACGGAAACCATCGGGAATCAGCCCCAGCATTTT
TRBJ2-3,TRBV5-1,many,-,CASSGSLTDTQYF,TGCGCCAGCAGCGGGTCCCTCACAGATACGCAGTATTTT